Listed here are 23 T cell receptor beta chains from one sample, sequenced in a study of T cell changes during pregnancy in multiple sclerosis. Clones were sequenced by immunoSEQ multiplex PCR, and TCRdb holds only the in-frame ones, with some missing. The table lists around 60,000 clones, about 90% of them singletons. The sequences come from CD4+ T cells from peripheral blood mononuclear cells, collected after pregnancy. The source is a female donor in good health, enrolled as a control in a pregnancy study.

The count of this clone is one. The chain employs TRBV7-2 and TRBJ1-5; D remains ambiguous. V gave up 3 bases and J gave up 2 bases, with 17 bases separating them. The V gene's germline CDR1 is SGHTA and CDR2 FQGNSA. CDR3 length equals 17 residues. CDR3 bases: TGTGCCAGCAGCTTCCTGAGCCGTCCCGGAGGCAATCAGCCCCAGCATTTT. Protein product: CASSFLSRPGGNQPQHF.

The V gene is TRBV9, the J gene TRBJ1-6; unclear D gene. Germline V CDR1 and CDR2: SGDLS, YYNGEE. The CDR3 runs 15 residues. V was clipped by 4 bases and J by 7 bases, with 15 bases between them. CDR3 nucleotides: TGTGCCAGCAGCCCAATGGAACAGAGAAATTCACCCCTCCACTTT. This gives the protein CASSPMEQRNSPLHF.

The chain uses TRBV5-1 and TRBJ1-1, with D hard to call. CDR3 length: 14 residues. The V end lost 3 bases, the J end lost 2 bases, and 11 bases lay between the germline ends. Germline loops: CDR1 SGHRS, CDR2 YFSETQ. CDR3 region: CASSSDTVNTEAFF. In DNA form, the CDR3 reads TGCGCCAGCAGCTCTGATACAGTTAACACTGAAGCTTTCTTT.

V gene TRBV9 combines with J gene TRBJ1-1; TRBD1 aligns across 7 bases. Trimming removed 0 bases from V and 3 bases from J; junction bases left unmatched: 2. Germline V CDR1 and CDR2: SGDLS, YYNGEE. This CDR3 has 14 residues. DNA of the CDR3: TGTGCCAGCAGCGTAGCTACAGGGGACACTGAAGCTTTCTTT. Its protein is CASSVATGDTEAFF.

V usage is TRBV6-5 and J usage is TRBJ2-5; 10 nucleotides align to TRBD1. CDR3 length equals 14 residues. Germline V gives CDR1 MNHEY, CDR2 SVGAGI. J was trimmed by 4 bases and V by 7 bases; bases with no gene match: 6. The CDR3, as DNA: TGTGCCAGCAAAAAGGACAGGGGGGTAGAGACCCAGTACTTC. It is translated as CASKKDRGVETQYF.

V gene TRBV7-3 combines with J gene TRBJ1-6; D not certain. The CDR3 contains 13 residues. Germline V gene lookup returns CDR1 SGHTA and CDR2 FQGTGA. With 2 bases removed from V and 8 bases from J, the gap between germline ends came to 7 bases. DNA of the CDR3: TGTGCCAGCAGCTTATTCGCAGATTCACCCCTCCACTTT. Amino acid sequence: CASSLFADSPLHF.

The CDR3 DNA reads as TGTGCCAGCAGTGAAAGCGAACCAGGGGAAGGCTACACCTTC. Amino acids: CASSESEPGEGYTF. The genes are TRBV2 and TRBJ1-2; D possibly corresponds to TRBD1 (6 bases). Trimming shortened V by 2 bases and J by 8 bases, and 15 bases separated the two germline ends. Germline CDR1 SNHLY, CDR2 FYNNEI. The CDR3 runs 14 residues.

This CDR3 reads CASSPRQGPSYEQYF. As DNA, the CDR3 is TGCGCCAGCAGCCCCCGACAGGGTCCCTCCTACGAGCAGTACTTC. This chain joins TRBV5-1 and TRBJ2-7; TRBD1 matches at 7 bases. Losses at the gene ends were 4 bases for V and 0 bases for J; bases not matched to a gene: 7. From germline, CDR1 is SGHRS and CDR2 YFSETQ. The CDR3 runs 15 residues. The complete variable domain, with remaining parts taken from reference TRBV5-1 and TRBJ2-7, reads KAGVTQTPRYLIKTRGQQVTLSCSPISGHRSVSWYQQTPGQGLQFLFEYFSETQRNKGNFPGRFSGRQFSNSRSEMNVSTLELGDSALYLCASSPRQGPSYEQYFGPGTRLTVT.

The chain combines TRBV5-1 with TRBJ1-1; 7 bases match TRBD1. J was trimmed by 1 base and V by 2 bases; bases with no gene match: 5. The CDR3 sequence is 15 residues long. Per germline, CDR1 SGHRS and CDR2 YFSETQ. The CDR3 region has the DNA TGCGCCAGCAGCTTATCACAGGGGTGGAACACTGAAGCTTTCTTT. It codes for CASSLSQGWNTEAFF.

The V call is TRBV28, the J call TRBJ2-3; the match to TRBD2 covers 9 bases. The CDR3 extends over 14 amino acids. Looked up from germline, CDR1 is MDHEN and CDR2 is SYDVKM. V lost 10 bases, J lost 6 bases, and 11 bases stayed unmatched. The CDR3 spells CATRWAGGRDTQYF. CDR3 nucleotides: TGTGCCACCCGGTGGGCGGGGGGGCGGGATACGCAGTATTTT.

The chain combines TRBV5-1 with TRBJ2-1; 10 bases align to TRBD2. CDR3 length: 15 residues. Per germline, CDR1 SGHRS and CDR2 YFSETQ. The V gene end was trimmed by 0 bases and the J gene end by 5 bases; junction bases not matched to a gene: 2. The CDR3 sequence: CASSLASGGHNEQFF. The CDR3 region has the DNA TGCGCCAGCAGCTTGGCTAGCGGGGGACACAATGAGCAGTTCTTC.

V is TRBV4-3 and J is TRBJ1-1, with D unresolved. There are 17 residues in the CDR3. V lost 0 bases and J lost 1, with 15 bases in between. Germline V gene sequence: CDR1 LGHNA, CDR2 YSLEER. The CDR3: CASSQDLTVGSNTEAFF. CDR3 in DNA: TGCGCCAGCAGCCAAGATCTAACAGTCGGATCGAACACTGAAGCTTTCTTT.

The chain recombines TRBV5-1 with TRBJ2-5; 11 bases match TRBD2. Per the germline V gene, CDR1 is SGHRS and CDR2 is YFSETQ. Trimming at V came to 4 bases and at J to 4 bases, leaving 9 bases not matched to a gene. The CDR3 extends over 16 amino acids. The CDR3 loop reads CASSTGTSGFRETQYF. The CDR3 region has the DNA TGCGCCAGCAGCACAGGGACTAGCGGCTTTCGAGAGACCCAGTACTTC.

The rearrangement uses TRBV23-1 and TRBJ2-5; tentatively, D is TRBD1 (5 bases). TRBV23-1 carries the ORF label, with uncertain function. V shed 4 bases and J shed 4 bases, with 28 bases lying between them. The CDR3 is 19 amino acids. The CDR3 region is CASSRDLTPQDKGLETQYF. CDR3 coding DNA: TGCGCCAGCAGTCGTGATCTTACCCCTCAGGACAAAGGCCTAGAGACCCAGTACTTC.

CDR3 protein: CASSPTSGTGELFF. The CDR3 coding sequence is TGTGCCAGCAGCCCGACTAGCGGCACCGGGGAGCTGTTTTTT. This chain joins TRBV7-2 and TRBJ2-2; 9 bases are a match to TRBD2. The germline gives CDR1 SGHTA, CDR2 FQGNSA. The CDR3 loop spans 14 amino acids. V was clipped by 5 bases and J by 4 bases; unmatched bases: 2.

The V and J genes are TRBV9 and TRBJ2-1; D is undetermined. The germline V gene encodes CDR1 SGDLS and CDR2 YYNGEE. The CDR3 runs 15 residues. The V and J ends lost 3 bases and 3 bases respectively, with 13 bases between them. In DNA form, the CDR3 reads TGTGCCAGCAGCGGCGACATCCAGAACTACAATGAGCAGTTCTTC. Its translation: CASSGDIQNYNEQFF.

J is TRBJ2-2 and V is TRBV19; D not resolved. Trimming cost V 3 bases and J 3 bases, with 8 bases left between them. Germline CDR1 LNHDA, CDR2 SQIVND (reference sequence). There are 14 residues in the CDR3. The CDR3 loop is CASSISRDTGELFF. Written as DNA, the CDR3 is TGTGCCAGTAGTATCTCTAGAGACACCGGGGAGCTGTTTTTT.

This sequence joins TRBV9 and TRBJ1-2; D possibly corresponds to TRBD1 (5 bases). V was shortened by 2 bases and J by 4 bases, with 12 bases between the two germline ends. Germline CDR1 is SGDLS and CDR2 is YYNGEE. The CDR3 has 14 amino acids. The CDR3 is CASSVQNQGYGYTF. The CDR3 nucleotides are TGTGCCAGCAGCGTCCAAAATCAGGGCTATGGCTACACCTTC.

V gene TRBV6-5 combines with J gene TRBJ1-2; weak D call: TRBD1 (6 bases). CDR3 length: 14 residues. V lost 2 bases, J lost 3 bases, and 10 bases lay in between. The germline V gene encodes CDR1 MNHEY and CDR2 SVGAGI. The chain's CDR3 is CASSYRNRDYGYTF. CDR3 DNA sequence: TGTGCCAGCAGTTACCGGAACAGGGACTATGGCTACACCTTC.

As DNA, the CDR3 is TGTGCCAGCAGCTTAATCAGGGGCTTGGATGGCTACACCTTC. Amino acids: CASSLIRGLDGYTF. The chain uses TRBV13 and TRBJ1-2; tentatively, D is TRBD1 (6 bases). Germline assignment: CDR1 PRHDT and CDR2 FYEKMQ (reference sequence). V lost 2 bases, J lost 6 bases, and 13 bases lay in between. The CDR3 covers 14 residues.

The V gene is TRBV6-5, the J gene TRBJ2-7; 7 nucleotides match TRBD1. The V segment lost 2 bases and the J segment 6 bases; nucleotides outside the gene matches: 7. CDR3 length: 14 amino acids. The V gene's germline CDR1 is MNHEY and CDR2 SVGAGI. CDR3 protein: CASSYVAGGSEQYF. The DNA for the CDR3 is TGTGCCAGCAGTTACGTGGCAGGGGGTAGCGAGCAGTACTTC.

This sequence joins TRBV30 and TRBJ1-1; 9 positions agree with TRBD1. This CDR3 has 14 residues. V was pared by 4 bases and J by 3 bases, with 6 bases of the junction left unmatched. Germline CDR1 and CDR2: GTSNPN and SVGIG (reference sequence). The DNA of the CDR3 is TGTGCCTGGACCTTACAGGGGGCTGACACTGAAGCTTTCTTT. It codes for CAWTLQGADTEAFF.

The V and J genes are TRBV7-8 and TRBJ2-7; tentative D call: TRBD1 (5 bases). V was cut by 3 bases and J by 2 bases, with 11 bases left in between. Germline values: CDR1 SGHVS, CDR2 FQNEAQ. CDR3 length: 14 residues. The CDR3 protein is CASSLTLTAYEQYF. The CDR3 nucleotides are TGTGCCAGCAGCTTGACCTTGACAGCCTACGAGCAGTACTTC.